One sample yielded the 27 T cell receptor beta chains listed below, sequenced in a study of regulatory T cells in long-lasting Graves disease. Time point noted: persistent/refractory GD, antithyroid drugs over 5 years with positive TRAb. Extracted PBMC RNA gave rise to the TCR library. Building the TCR beta libraries relied on iRepertoire HTBI primers, and CDR3 regions underwent Arm-PCR. TCRdb passed the multiplex PCR reads through MiXCR, listing each CDR3 protein once. The data contain 400,000 to 600,000 distinct CDR3 sequences, about 22% of them singletons. The material was peripheral blood mononuclear cells (PBMCs), obtained when the disease was refractory, from a patient treated with antithyroid drugs. Receptor source: a female donor with Graves disease.

This clonotype has at least ten counts. In DNA, the CDR3 is TGTGCCAGTAGTCCTGACGGGATAGGCGACGAGCAGTACTTC. This sequence encodes CASSPDGIGDEQYF. The chain uses TRBV19 and TRBJ2-7; the D gene is possibly TRBD2 (5 bases). The CDR3 consists of 14 residues. Germline-derived CDR1 and CDR2 are LNHDA and SQIVND (reference sequence). The V end was cut by 5 bases, the J end by 5 bases, with 16 bases between.

This clonotype was seen ten or more times. This chain joins TRBV12-3 or TRBV12-4 and TRBJ1-4, with D maybe TRBD1 (6 bases). The V end lost 5 bases, the J end lost 8 bases, and 9 bases lay between the germline ends. This CDR3 comprises 12 residues. The CDR3 region is CASSRGGEKLFF. The CDR3 DNA follows: TGTGCCAGCAGTCGGGGGGGCGAAAAACTGTTTTTT.

This clonotype has ten or more counts. CDR3 protein: CASSFAGTGTLFF. The CDR3 region has the DNA TGTGCCAGCAGCTTTGCGGGGACAGGGACCCTGTTTTTT. This rearrangement joins TRBV7-2 to TRBJ1-4; TRBD1 agrees at 9 bases. The J segment lost 14 bases and the V segment lost 3 bases, leaving 7 bases of the junction unmatched. CDR1 is SGHTA, CDR2 FQGNSA, per germline. The CDR3 has 13 amino acids.

Ten or more counts support this clonotype. The rearrangement uses TRBV12-3 or TRBV12-4 and TRBJ1-5; the D is unclear. The CDR3 covers 15 residues. V lost 4 bases and J 7 bases, leaving 17 bases between the germline ends. Here the CDR3 reads CASSSQTGQNQPQHF. CDR3 DNA sequence: TGTGCCAGCAGTTCACAGACCGGGCAGAACCAGCCCCAGCATTTT.

This clonotype was seen ten or more times. The gene calls are TRBV2 and TRBJ1-5, with 7 positions matching TRBD1. J gave up 9 bases and V 6 bases, and 8 bases lay outside the gene matches. This CDR3 contains 13 residues. Germline lookup yields CDR1 SNHLY and CDR2 FYNNEI. The CDR3 nucleotides read TGTGCCAGCAGCCAGGGGGAGGCTAGGCCCCAGCATTTT. This sequence encodes CASSQGEARPQHF.

The sample holds many counts of this clonotype. This rearrangement joins TRBV6-2 or TRBV6-3 to TRBJ1-2, with a tentative D call TRBD1 (6 bases). With 2 bases removed from V and 9 bases from J, the gap between germline ends came to 13 bases. CDR3 length: 13 amino acids. The germline CDR1 and CDR2 sequences are MNHEY and SVGEGT. The DNA for the CDR3 is TGTGCCAGCAGTTACCCGGGACATCTAAGCTACACCTTC. Encoded protein: CASSYPGHLSYTF.

With respect to this clonotype: A clone one base away is much larger, so this may be a read error. This chain links TRBV6-5 with TRBJ2-7, with 8 bases that match TRBD1. V gave up 4 bases and J gave up 6 bases; unmatched junction bases: 8. From germline, CDR1 is MNHEY and CDR2 SVGAGI. This CDR3 is 14 amino acids long. This CDR3 reads CASSSWDRMPEQYF. In DNA, the CDR3 is TGTGCCAGCAGTTCATGGGACAGGATGCCCGAGCAGTACTTC.

This clonotype occurred many times. The V gene is TRBV29-1, the J gene TRBJ1-2, with TRBD1 identical over 9 bases. Germline lookup yields CDR1 SQVTM and CDR2 ANQGSEA. CDR3 size: 13 residues. V was pared by 1 base and J by 8 bases, with 5 bases of the junction left unmatched. The CDR3 here is CSVEVQGAGGYTF. For the CDR3, the DNA is TGCAGCGTTGAAGTACAGGGGGCTGGGGGCTACACCTTC. Complete variable domain (other parts from reference TRBV29-1 and TRBJ1-2): SAVISQKPSRDICQRGTSLTIQCQVDSQVTMMFWYRQQPGQSLTLIATANQGSEATYESGFVIDKFPISRPNLTFSTLTVSNMSPEDSSIYLCSVEVQGAGGYTFGSGTRLTVV.

This clonotype occurred a few times. This rearrangement joins TRBV19 to TRBJ2-5; TRBD1 might be the D (6 bases). The germline CDR1 and CDR2 sequences are LNHDA and SQIVND (reference sequence). This CDR3 has 15 residues. V was clipped by 3 bases and J by 4 bases, with 15 bases between them. This CDR3 reads CASSILGGWGETQYF. The DNA of the CDR3 is TGTGCCAGTAGTATCCTAGGGGGTTGGGGAGAGACCCAGTACTTC.

The chain carries TRBV6-2 or TRBV6-3 and TRBJ2-7, with 9 bases identical to TRBD2. The length of the CDR3 is 14 residues. Per germline, CDR1 MNHEY and CDR2 SVGEGT. The J segment lost 3 bases and the V segment lost 6 bases, leaving 6 bases of the junction unmatched. The CDR3 protein is CASRKGLANYEQYF. CDR3 coding DNA: TGTGCCAGCAGAAAGGGACTAGCAAACTACGAGCAGTACTTC.

The V call is TRBV27, the J call TRBJ2-7; D is perhaps TRBD1 (6 bases). Trimming left V 0 bases short and J 6 bases short, with 15 bases between. The CDR3 sequence is 15 residues long. Per germline, CDR1 MNHEY and CDR2 SMNVEV (reference sequence). The CDR3 region has the DNA TGTGCCAGCAGTTTATCCCTGGCAGGGGAAAGCGAGCAGTACTTC. Amino acids: CASSLSLAGESEQYF.

This chain joins TRBV5-4 and TRBJ2-2; possibly TRBD1 for D (5 bases). Trimming removed 2 bases from V and 2 bases from J, with 13 bases in between. Germline V CDR1 and CDR2: SGHNT, YYREEE (reference sequence). The CDR3 contains 16 residues. The CDR3, as DNA: TGTGCCAGCAGCTTCCTGGGCAGGGATAACACCGGGGAGCTGTTTTTT. This codes for CASSFLGRDNTGELFF.

This clonotype was recorded many times. The chain uses TRBV19 and TRBJ2-5, with D tentatively TRBD2 (5 bases). Germline V lookup: CDR1 LNHDA, CDR2 SQIVND (reference sequence). The CDR3 is made up of 14 amino acids. Trimming removed 2 bases from V and 5 bases from J, with 12 bases in between. CDR3 region: CASSIPGPSETQYF. The CDR3 nucleotides read TGTGCCAGTAGTATACCCGGACCTAGCGAGACCCAGTACTTC.

Of note for this clonotype: Because it lacks the conserved phenylalanine or tryptophan at the end, this CDR3 is likely a read error. The chain employs TRBV3-1 and TRBJ1-1; perhaps TRBD1 as D (6 bases). CDR3 length: 14 amino acids. With 0 bases removed from V and 5 bases from J, the gap between germline ends came to 10 bases. Germline V gives CDR1 LGHDT, CDR2 YNNKEL (reference sequence). The CDR3: CASSQDWRGTEAFL. The CDR3 DNA follows: TGTGCCAGCAGCCAAGATTGGAGGGGGACTGAAGCTTTCCTT.

This clonotype has a handful of counts. The chain uses TRBV19 and TRBJ2-5; 9 nucleotides align to TRBD1. The better agreement between TRBJ2-1 and the DNA end casts doubt on the J call. The V gene's germline CDR1 is LNHDA and CDR2 SQIVND (reference sequence). The CDR3 extends over 12 amino acids. Written as DNA, the CDR3 is TGTGCCACGGAGACAGGGGGAAATGAGCAGTTCTTC. Its protein product is CATETGGNEQFF.

V usage is TRBV20-1 and J usage is TRBJ2-5; 7 nucleotides match TRBD1. V trimming: 5 bases; J trimming: 1 base; junction bases outside the gene matches: 4. Looked up from germline, CDR1 is DFQATT and CDR2 is SNEGSKA (reference sequence). This CDR3 comprises 13 residues. The CDR3 DNA is TGCAGTGCTGAGACAGGGATCCAAGAGACCCAGTACTTC. Protein sequence: CSAETGIQETQYF.

As concerns this clonotype: A read error may be the cause here, since a much bigger clone is one base away. This chain links TRBV28 with TRBJ2-3, with 7 bases aligning to TRBD2. Per germline, CDR1 MDHEN and CDR2 SYDVKM. The CDR3 runs to 15 residues. Trimming cost V 4 bases and J 4 bases; bases outside gene matches: 8. This CDR3 reads CASSSSGGSADTQYF. CDR3 DNA sequence: TGTGCCAGCAGTTCCTCGGGGGGTAGCGCAGATACGCAGTATTTT.

In this sample, this clonotype turned up many times. The chain has TRBV28 and TRBJ2-5; 7 bases match TRBD1. Germline CDR1 and CDR2: MDHEN and SYDVKM. This CDR3 is 16 amino acids long. Losses at the gene ends were 4 bases for V and 0 bases for J; bases not matched to a gene: 8. CDR3: CASSSLQGQYQETQYF. CDR3 coding DNA: TGTGCCAGCAGTTCCCTACAGGGGCAGTACCAAGAGACCCAGTACTTC.

As to this clonotype: Sequence at one end of the junction differs from germline and may be a read error. The chain employs TRBV13 and TRBJ1-4, with D unclear. The CDR3 totals 13 residues. Germline V gene data show CDR1 as PRHDT and CDR2 as FYEKMQ (reference sequence). CDR3 sequence: CASSLGADENLFF. CDR3 nucleotides: TGTGCCAGCAGCTTAGGGGCAGATGAAAACCTGTTTTTT.

This chain connects TRBV3-1 to TRBJ1-1, with no clear D. This CDR3 spans 13 amino acids. V was cut by 1 base and J by 11 bases, with 14 bases left in between. Germline loops: CDR1 LGHDT, CDR2 YNNKEL (reference sequence). The DNA of the CDR3 is TGTGCCAGCAGCCAAGCCTTGACTGGAAGGGCTTTCTTT. Residues: CASSQALTGRAFF.

This clonotype was counted at least ten times. V usage is TRBV10-3 and J usage is TRBJ2-5; 9 bases line up with TRBD2. The V gene end was trimmed by 10 bases and the J gene end by 3 bases; junction bases not matched to a gene: 9. This CDR3 comprises 14 residues. From germline, CDR1 is ENHRY and CDR2 SYGVKD. The CDR3 reads CATRGIAGEETQYF. The CDR3 DNA follows: TGTGCCACCAGAGGTATAGCGGGGGAAGAGACCCAGTACTTC.

This clonotype was counted many times. J is TRBJ2-7 and V is TRBV11-2; D uncertain. Germline lookup yields CDR1 SGHAT and CDR2 FQNNGV. The V end lost 2 bases, the J end lost 2 bases, and 7 bases lay between the germline ends. This CDR3 has 13 residues. The CDR3: CASSLRAAYEQYF. CDR3 DNA sequence: TGTGCCAGCAGCTTAAGGGCGGCCTACGAGCAGTACTTC.

This chain links TRBV6-2 or TRBV6-3 with TRBJ2-7, with a tentative D call TRBD1 (6 bases). The germline CDR1 and CDR2 sequences are MNHEY and SVGEGT. The V end lost 8 bases, the J end lost 1 base, and 9 bases lay between the germline ends. This CDR3 has 12 residues. The CDR3 protein is CASGTTSYEQYF. The CDR3 nucleotides are TGTGCCAGCGGGACAACATCCTACGAGCAGTACTTC.

This clonotype was observed a handful of times. The chain couples TRBV29-1 to TRBJ2-4; 7 bases agree with TRBD1. This CDR3 is built from 13 residues. Germline CDR1 and CDR2: SQVTM and ANQGSEA. The J segment lost 5 bases and the V segment lost 8 bases, leaving 9 bases of the junction unmatched. Here the CDR3 DNA reads TGCAGCTTCGCCGGGACAGAGGAAAACATTCAGTACTTC. As protein: CSFAGTEENIQYF.

The V and J genes are TRBV19 and TRBJ1-4; D is perhaps TRBD1 (5 bases). V was shortened by 5 bases and J by 8 bases, with 18 bases between the two germline ends. Germline CDR1 and CDR2: LNHDA and SQIVND (reference sequence). The CDR3 length is 15 residues. CDR3 amino acids: CASSAQSGRGEKLFF. The DNA for the CDR3 is TGTGCCAGTAGTGCCCAGTCAGGGAGAGGAGAAAAACTGTTTTTT.

CDR3 in DNA: TGTGCCATCAGTGGCCCGGACAGGCAAGCCAATAACTATGGCTACACCTTC. Translated: CAISGPDRQANNYGYTF. V gene TRBV10-3 combines with J gene TRBJ1-2; 7 nucleotides agree with TRBD1. Per the germline V gene, CDR1 is ENHRY and CDR2 is SYGVKD. With 4 bases clipped from V and 1 base from J, the junction kept 12 bases outside the gene matches. The CDR3 has 17 residues.

This chain links TRBV7-8 with TRBJ2-2; 7 nucleotides match TRBD1. Trimming removed 3 bases from V and 3 bases from J; junction bases left unmatched: 4. CDR1 and CDR2 from the germline V gene are SGHVS and FQNEAQ. There are 15 residues in the CDR3. The CDR3 sequence is CASSFRDRDTGELFF. The DNA for the CDR3 is TGTGCCAGCAGCTTCCGGGACAGAGACACCGGGGAGCTGTTTTTT.